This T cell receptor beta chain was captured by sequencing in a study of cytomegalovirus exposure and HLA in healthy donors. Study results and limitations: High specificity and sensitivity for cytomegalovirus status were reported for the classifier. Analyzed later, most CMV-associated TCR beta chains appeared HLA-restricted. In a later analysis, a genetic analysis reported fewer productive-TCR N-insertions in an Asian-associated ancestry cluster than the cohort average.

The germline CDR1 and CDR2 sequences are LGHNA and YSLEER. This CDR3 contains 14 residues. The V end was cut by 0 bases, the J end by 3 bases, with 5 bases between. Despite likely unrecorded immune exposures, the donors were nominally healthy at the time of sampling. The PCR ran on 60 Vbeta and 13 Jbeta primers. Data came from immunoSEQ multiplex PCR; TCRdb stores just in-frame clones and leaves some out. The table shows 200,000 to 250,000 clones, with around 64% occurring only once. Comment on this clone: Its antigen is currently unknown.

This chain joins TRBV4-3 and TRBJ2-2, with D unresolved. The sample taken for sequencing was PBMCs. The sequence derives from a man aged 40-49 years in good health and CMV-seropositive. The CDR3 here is CASSQDQYTGELFF. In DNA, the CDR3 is TGCGCCAGCAGCCAAGATCAGTACACCGGGGAGCTGTTTTTT.